This T cell receptor (beta chain) derives from a study of T-cell reconstitution after alpha-beta-depleted transplantation in children. Library preparation (for TCRbeta) was performed with unique molecular identifiers. Using its own MiXCR run on the PCR reads, TCRdb lists one record per CDR3 protein. This sample has around 500,000 distinct CDR3 sequences, with approximately 13% found just once. This CDR3 region has 14 residues. Looked up from germline, CDR1 is MDHEN and CDR2 is SYDVKM. Trimming took 5 bases from V and 5 from J; bases not matched to a gene: 7. This receptor was taken from a human donor who donated a stem cell graft to a child with combined immunodeficiency. The sequencing used PBMCs from the stem cell graft donor, collected from the stem cell graft. The chain is built from TRBV28 and TRBJ2-5, with 8 bases aligning to TRBD2. The CDR3 loop is CASSRLALEETQYF. CDR3 coding DNA: TGTGCCAGCAGTAGACTAGCGTTGGAGGAGACCCAGTACTTC.